This TCR beta chain was identified in a study of blood T cells in healthy people across ages. Study findings and constraints: As naive T cell percentage varied, TCR beta diversity correlated strongly with it.

A second PCR, run for about 7 to 11 cycles, used a sample-barcoded 5' primer plus a J-beta primer mix. Each cDNA molecule was tagged by a template-switch adaptor with 12 random nucleotides. Every sample returned 3 million or more CDR3-containing paired-end reads. TCRdb reanalysed the 5' RACE reads using MiXCR and keeps one entry per CDR3 protein. This table holds hundreds of thousands of distinct CDR3 sequences, about 43% found once. Notes on this clonotype: The antigen remains undetermined.

The CDR3 is 15 amino acids. V trimming: 0 bases; J trimming: 8 bases; junction bases outside the gene matches: 8. Germline V gives CDR1 LGHDT, CDR2 YNNKEL (reference sequence). Total RNA amounts of at least 6 micrograms were extracted per sample. The rearrangement links TRBV3-1 to TRBJ1-2; 8 positions agree with TRBD1. The sequence was collected from a man at least 80 years old in good health. Sequencing was carried out using blood. CDR3 region: CASSQDSTGASGYTF. CDR3 DNA sequence: TGTGCCAGCAGCCAAGACTCGACAGGGGCTTCCGGCTACACCTTC.